This record looks at one T cell receptor (beta chain) sequence and its context. In this sample, this clone turned up once. No cognate antigen has been identified for it. No base quality values were provided; no much bigger clone lies one nucleotide off. This specimen comes from a study of T cell changes during pregnancy in multiple sclerosis (dated by TCRdb to the late 2010s). Regarding the research as a whole: In women with multiple sclerosis, the researchers looked at how the T cell repertoire shifted as pregnancy progressed.

From cysteine to phenylalanine, the CDR3 is 16 amino acids long. CDR3 DNA only is kept here, 48 bases in frame from base 1. For this chain, trimming is 2 bases at the V end and 5 bases at the J end, and the number of junction bases without a gene match is 7. The germline V gene (reference sequence) sets CDR1 to MNHEY and CDR2 to SMNVEV. The library was prepared using the immunoSEQ multiplex PCR assay. TCRdb re-hosts the immuneACCESS table, in-frame sequences only. Its copies lack some clones; in the studies checked, an unresolved V gene accounts for under half of them, and the cause for the rest is not known. Within this sample are fewer than 95,000 clones, with roughly 93% of them counted one time only. The ten biggest clones cover 4.3% of the sample.

In this chain, TRBV27 is recombined with TRBJ2-7; 12 central nucleotides agree with TRBD1. This TCR derives from a female donor with multiple sclerosis, enrolled in a pregnancy study. Sequenced material: peripheral blood, taken in the first trimester of pregnancy. The bases read TGTGCCAGCAGTTTAGTTTTGGGACAGGGGGCGAACGAGCAGTACTTC. This yields the protein CASSLVLGQGANEQYF.